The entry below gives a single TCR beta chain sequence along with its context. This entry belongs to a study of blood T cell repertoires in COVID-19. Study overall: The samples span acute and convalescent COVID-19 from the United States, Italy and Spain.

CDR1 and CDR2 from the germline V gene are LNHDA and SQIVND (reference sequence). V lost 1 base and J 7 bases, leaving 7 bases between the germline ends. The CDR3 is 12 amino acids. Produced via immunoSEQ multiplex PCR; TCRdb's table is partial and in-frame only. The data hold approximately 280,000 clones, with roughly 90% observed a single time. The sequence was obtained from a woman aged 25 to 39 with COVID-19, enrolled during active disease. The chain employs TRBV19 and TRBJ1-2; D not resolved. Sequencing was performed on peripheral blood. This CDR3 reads CASSIANGGYTF. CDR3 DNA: TGTGCCAGTAGTATAGCAAACGGTGGCTACACCTTC.